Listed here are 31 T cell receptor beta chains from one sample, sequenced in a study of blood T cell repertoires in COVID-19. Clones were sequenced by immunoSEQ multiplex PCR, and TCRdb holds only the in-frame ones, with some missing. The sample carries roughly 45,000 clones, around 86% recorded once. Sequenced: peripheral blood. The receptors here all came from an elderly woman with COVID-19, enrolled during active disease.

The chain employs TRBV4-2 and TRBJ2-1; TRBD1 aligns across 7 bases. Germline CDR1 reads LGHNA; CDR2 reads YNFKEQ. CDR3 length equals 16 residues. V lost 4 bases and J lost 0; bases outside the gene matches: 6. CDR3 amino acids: CASSLSRDSSYNEQFF. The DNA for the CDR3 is TGTGCCAGCAGCCTTAGCCGGGACAGCTCCTACAATGAGCAGTTCTTC.

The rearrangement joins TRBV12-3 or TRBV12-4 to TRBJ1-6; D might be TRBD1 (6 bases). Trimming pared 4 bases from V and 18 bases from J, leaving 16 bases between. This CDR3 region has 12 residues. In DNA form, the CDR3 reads TGTGCCAGCAGTTCCCTAGGGAGGGGGTACCACTTT. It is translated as CASSSLGRGYHF.

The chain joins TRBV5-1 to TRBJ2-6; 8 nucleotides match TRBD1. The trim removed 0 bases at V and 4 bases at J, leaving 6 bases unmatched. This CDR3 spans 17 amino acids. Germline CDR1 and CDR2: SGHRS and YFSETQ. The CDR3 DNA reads TGCGCCAGCAGCTTGGCAGGACAGGGCTCCGGGGCCAACGTCCTGACTTTC. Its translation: CASSLAGQGSGANVLTF.

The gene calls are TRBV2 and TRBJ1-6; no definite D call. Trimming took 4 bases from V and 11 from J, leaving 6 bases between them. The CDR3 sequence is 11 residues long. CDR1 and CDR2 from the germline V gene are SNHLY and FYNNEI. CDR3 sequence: CASSGLAPLHF. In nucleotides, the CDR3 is TGTGCCAGCAGTGGTTTAGCACCCCTCCACTTT.

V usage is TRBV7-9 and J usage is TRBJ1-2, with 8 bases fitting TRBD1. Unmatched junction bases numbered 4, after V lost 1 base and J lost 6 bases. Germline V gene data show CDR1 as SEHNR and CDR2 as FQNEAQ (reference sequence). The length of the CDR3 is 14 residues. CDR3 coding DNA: TGTGCCAGCAGCTTAGGGTCAGGGGGCCATGGCTACACCTTC. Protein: CASSLGSGGHGYTF.

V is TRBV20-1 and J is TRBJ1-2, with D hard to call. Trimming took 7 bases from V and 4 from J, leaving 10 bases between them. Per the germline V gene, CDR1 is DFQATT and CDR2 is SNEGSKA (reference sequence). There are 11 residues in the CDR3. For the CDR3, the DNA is TGCAGTGTCCGAGGCCGCTATGGCTACACCTTC. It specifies CSVRGRYGYTF.

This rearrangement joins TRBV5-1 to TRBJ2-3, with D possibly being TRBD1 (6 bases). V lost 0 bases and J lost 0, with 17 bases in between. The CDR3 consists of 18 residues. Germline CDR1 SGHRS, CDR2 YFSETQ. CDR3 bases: TGCGCCAGCAGCTTGGCTATCAGGACAGTCGATAGCACAGATACGCAGTATTTT. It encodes CASSLAIRTVDSTDTQYF.

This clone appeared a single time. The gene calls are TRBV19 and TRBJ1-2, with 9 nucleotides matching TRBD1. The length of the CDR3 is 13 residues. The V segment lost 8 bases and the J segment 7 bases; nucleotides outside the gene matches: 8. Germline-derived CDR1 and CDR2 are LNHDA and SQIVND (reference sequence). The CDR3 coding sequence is TGTGCCAGTTTAAACAGGGGGCTCGGTGGCTACACCTTC. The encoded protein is CASLNRGLGGYTF.

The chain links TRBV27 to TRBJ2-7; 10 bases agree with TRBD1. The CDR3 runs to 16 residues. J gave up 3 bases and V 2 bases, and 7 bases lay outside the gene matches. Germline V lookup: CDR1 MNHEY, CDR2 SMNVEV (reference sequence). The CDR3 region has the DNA TGTGCCAGCAGTTTAGGGGACAGGGGTAGGCTCTACGAGCAGTACTTC. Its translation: CASSLGDRGRLYEQYF.

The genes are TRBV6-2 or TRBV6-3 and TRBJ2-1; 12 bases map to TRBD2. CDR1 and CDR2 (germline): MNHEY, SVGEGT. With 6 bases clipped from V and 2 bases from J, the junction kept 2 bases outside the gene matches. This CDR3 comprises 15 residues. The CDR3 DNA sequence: TGTGCCAGCAGCGGGACTAGCGGGCCCTACAATGAGCAGTTCTTC. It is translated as CASSGTSGPYNEQFF.

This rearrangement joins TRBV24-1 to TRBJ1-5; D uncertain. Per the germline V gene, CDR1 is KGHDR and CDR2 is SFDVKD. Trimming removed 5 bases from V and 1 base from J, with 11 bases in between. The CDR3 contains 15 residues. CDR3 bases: TGTGCCACCAGTGCCTCAAACGGGAGCAATCAGCCCCAGCATTTT. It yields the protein CATSASNGSNQPQHF.

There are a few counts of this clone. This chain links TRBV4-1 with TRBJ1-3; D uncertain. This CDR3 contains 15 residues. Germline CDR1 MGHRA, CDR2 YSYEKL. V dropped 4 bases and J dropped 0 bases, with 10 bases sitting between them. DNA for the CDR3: TGCGCCAGCAGCCCACGAGGCAGCTCTGGAAACACCATATATTTT. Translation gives CASSPRGSSGNTIYF.

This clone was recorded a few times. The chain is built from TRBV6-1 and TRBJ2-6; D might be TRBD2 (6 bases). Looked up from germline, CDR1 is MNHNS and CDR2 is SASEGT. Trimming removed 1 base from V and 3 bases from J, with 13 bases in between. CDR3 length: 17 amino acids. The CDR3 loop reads CASSEVDGGGGANVLTF. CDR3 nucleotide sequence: TGTGCCAGCAGTGAAGTAGACGGGGGAGGTGGGGCCAACGTCCTGACTTTC.

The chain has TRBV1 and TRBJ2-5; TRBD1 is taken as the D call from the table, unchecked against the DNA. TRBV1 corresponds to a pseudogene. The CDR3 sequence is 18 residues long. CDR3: CTSSQDHRGATPAETQYF. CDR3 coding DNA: TGCACCAGCAGCCAAGATCATAGGGGCGCCACCCCTGCGGAGACCCAGTACTTC.

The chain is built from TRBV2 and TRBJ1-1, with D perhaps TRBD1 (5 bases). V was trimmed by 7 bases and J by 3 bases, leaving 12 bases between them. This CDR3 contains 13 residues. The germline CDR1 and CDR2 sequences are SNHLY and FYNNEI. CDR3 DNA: TGTGCCAGCATGGGGGGAGGGCACACTGAAGCTTTCTTT. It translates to CASMGGGHTEAFF.

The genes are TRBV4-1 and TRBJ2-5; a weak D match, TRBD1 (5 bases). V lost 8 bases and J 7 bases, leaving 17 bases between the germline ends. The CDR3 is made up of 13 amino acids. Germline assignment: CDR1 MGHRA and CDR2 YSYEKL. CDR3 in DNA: TGCGCCAGCGGGGCGAGGACCCTGAGGACCCAGTACTTC. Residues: CASGARTLRTQYF.

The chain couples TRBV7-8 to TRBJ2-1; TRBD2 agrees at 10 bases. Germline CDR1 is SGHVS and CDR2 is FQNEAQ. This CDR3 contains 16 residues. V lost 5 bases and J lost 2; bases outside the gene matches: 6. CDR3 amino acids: CASSRPSGGTYNEQFF. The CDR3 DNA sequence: TGTGCCAGCAGCCGCCCTAGCGGGGGCACCTACAATGAGCAGTTCTTC.

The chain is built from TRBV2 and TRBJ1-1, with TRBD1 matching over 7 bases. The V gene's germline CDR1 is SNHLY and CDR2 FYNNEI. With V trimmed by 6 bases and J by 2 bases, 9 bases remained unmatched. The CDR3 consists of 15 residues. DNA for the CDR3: TGTGCCAGCAGGCCGAGACAGGGTCAAAACACTGAAGCTTTCTTT. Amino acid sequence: CASRPRQGQNTEAFF. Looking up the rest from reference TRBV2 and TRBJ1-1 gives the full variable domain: EPEVTQTPSHQVTQMGQEVILRCVPISNHLYFYWYRQILGQKVEFLVSFYNNEISEKSEIFDDQFSVERPDGSNFTLKIRSTKLEDSAMYFCASRPRQGQNTEAFFGQGTRLTVV.

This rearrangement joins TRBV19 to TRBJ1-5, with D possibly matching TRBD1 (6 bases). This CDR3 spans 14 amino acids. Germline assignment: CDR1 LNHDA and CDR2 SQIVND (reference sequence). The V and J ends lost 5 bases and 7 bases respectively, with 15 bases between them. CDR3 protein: CASSLRQEHQPQHF. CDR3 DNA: TGTGCCAGTAGTCTCCGACAGGAGCACCAGCCCCAGCATTTT.

CDR3: CASSVLTGAPTEAFF. The CDR3 coding sequence is TGTGCCAGCAGTGTACTAACAGGGGCGCCCACTGAAGCTTTCTTT. The genes are TRBV2 and TRBJ1-1, with 7 bases fitting TRBD1. Germline V CDR1 and CDR2: SNHLY, FYNNEI. The CDR3 consists of 15 residues. V lost 4 bases and J lost 4; bases outside the gene matches: 9.

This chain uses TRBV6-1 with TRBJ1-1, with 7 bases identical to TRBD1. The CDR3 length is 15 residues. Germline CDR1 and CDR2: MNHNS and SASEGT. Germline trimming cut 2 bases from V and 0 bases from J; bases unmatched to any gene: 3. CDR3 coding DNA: TGTGCCAGCAGTGAACGACAGGGATTGAACACTGAAGCTTTCTTT. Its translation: CASSERQGLNTEAFF.

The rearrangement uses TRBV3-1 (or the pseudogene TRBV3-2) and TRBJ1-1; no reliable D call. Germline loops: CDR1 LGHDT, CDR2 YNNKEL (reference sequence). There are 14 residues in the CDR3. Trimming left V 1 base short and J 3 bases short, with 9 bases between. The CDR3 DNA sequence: TGTGCCAGCAGCCAAGGAGCGCACGACACTGAAGCTTTCTTT. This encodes CASSQGAHDTEAFF.

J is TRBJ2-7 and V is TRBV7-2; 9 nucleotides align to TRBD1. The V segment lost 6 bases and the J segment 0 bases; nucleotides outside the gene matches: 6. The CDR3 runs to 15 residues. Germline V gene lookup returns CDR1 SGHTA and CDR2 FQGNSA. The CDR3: CASRPDRGTSYEQYF. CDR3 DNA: TGTGCCAGCAGGCCGGACAGGGGTACCTCCTACGAGCAGTACTTC.

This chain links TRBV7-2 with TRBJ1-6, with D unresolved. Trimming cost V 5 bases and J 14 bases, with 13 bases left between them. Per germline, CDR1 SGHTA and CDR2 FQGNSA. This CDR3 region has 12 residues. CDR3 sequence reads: CASSLRSGTLHF. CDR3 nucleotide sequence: TGTGCCAGCAGCCTGAGGTCGGGGACCCTCCACTTT.

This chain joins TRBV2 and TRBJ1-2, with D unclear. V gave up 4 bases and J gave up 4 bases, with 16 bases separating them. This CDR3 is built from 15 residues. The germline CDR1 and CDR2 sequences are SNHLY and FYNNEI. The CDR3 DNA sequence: TGTGCCAGCAGTGCCAGACGGCAGGACTTCTATGGCTACACCTTC. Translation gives CASSARRQDFYGYTF.

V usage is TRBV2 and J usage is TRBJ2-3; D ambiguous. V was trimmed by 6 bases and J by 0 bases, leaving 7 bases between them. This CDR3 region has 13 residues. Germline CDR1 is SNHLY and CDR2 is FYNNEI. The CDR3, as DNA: TGTGCCAGCAGGAGTAAGAGCACAGATACGCAGTATTTT. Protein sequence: CASRSKSTDTQYF.

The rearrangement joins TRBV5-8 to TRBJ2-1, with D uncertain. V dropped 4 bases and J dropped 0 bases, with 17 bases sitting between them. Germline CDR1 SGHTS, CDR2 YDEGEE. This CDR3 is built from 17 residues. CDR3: CASSTKRIASSYNEQFF. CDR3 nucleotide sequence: TGTGCCAGCAGCACGAAACGTATCGCTAGCTCCTACAATGAGCAGTTCTTC.

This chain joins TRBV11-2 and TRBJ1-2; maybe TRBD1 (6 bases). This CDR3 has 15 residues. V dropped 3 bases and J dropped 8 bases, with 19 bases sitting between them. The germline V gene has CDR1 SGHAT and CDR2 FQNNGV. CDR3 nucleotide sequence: TGTGCCAGCAGCTTTCCGACAGGCCCTCTTAACGGCTACACCTTC. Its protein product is CASSFPTGPLNGYTF.

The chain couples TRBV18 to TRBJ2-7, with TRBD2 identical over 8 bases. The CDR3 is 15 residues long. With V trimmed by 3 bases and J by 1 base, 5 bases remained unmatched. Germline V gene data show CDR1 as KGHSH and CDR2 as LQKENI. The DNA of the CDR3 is TGTGCCAGCTCACCCGGGGGGGGCCATTCCTACGAGCAGTACTTC. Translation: CASSPGGGHSYEQYF.

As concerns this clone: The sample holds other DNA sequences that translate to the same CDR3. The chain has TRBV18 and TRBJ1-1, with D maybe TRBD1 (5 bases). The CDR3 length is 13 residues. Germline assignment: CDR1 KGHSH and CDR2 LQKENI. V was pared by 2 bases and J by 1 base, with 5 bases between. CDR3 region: CASSPGQNTEAFF. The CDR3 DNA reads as TGTGCCAGCTCACCAGGACAGAACACTGAAGCTTTCTTT.

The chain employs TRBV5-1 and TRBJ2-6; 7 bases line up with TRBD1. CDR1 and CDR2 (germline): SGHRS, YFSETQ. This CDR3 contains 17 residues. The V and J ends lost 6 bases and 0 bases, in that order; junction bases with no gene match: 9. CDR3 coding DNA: TGCGCCAGCACCTCGGGGACAGCTCTCTCTGGGGCCAACGTCCTGACTTTC. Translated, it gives CASTSGTALSGANVLTF.